These T cell receptor beta chains were read from a single sample in a study of T-cell memory formation after mild COVID-19. From the 5' RACE reads, TCRdb called clonotypes with MiXCR, one entry per CDR3 protein. There are 350,000 to 400,000 distinct CDR3 sequences in the sample; roughly an eighth occur only once, and around a fifth lies in the top ten. Source material: PBMCs or a T cell subset sorted from them (not recorded which). These receptors were obtained from a man aged 18-30 years who had mild COVID-19 (a few samples of this study predate the infection). Cell type and time point are not known. CDR3s include the opening cysteine and the closing phenylalanine or tryptophan. Each record gives: J gene, V gene, D gene, clone size, CDR3 DNA, CDR3 protein. The D gene is left open where the match is weak. Some rows mark clone size as missing; the rest say once, few, many or name a class of expanded clone.

J gene: TRBJ2-3
V gene: TRBV4-1
D gene: TRBD1
clone size: few
CDR3 DNA: TGCGCCAGCAGCCAAGTGGGACAGAGAACAGATACGCAGTATTTT
CDR3 protein: CASSQVGQRTDTQYF

J gene: TRBJ1-2
V gene: TRBV7-9
D gene: NA
clone size: NA
CDR3 DNA: TGTGCCAGCAGCTTACCCAACAGTGGGCGCTTTGATGGCTACACCTTC
CDR3 protein: CASSLPNSGRFDGYTF

J gene: TRBJ1-2
V gene: TRBV24-1
D gene: NA
clone size: few
CDR3 DNA: TGTGCCACCAGACCCCCCAATGGTTTGGCAGGCCCATCGAACTATGGCTACACCTTC
CDR3 protein: CATRPPNGLAGPSNYGYTF

J gene: TRBJ2-3
V gene: TRBV20-1
D gene: TRBD2
clone size: NA
CDR3 DNA: TGCAGTGCTTCCCTCCTAGCGGGGGGGCCTAGGGATACGCAGTATTTT
CDR3 protein: CSASLLAGGPRDTQYF

J gene: TRBJ2-3
V gene: TRBV7-8
D gene: TRBD2
clone size: NA
CDR3 DNA: TGTGCCAGCAGCCCATCAACTAGCGGGGGGTTAACAGATACGCAGTATTTT
CDR3 protein: CASSPSTSGGLTDTQYF

J gene: TRBJ2-2
V gene: TRBV7-2
D gene: NA
clone size: many
CDR3 DNA: TGTGCCAACCCCAGCCGGGCTACCACCGGGGAGCTGTTTTTT
CDR3 protein: CANPSRATTGELFF

J gene: TRBJ1-1
V gene: TRBV20-1
D gene: NA
clone size: few
CDR3 DNA: TGCAGAAAGGACAAGGACACTGAAGCTTTCTTT
CDR3 protein: CRKDKDTEAFF

J gene: TRBJ1-1
V gene: TRBV7-6
D gene: TRBD1
clone size: NA
CDR3 DNA: TGTGCCAGCAGCGCCCGGGACAGGGTGAACACTGAAGCTTTCTTT
CDR3 protein: CASSARDRVNTEAFF

J gene: TRBJ2-1
V gene: TRBV6-2/TRBV6-3
D gene: TRBD1
clone size: few
CDR3 DNA: TGTGCCAGTAAGACAGGGGAGGCCAATGAGCAGTTCTTC
CDR3 protein: CASKTGEANEQFF

J gene: TRBJ2-1
V gene: TRBV4-1
D gene: NA
clone size: few
CDR3 DNA: TGCGCCAGCAGCCAATCAGGTTTCTCCGGCGATGAGCAGTTCTTC
CDR3 protein: CASSQSGFSGDEQFF

J gene: TRBJ2-7
V gene: TRBV5-1
D gene: NA
clone size: few
CDR3 DNA: TGCGCCAGCAGCTTGGCCGAATATAGTCCCGAGCAGTACTTC
CDR3 protein: CASSLAEYSPEQYF

J gene: TRBJ2-7
V gene: TRBV4-1
D gene: TRBD1
clone size: many
CDR3 DNA: TGCGCCAGCAGCCATCCCTTCCGGACAGGGGGTTATGAGCAGTACTTC
CDR3 protein: CASSHPFRTGGYEQYF

J gene: TRBJ2-5
V gene: TRBV28
D gene: NA
clone size: many
CDR3 DNA: TGTGCCAGCAGTCTCCTAAAGAAGACCCAGTACTTC
CDR3 protein: CASSLLKKTQYF

J gene: TRBJ2-7
V gene: TRBV4-2
D gene: TRBD1
clone size: NA
CDR3 DNA: TGTGCCAGCAGCCCGAACCGGGACAGGGCACGGGACGAGCAGTACTTC
CDR3 protein: CASSPNRDRARDEQYF

J gene: TRBJ1-2
V gene: TRBV29-1
D gene: TRBD1
clone size: NA
CDR3 DNA: TGCAGCGTTTCCATATCCGGGACAGGGGGCAATGGCTACACCTTC
CDR3 protein: CSVSISGTGGNGYTF

J gene: TRBJ2-7
V gene: TRBV27
D gene: TRBD2
clone size: NA
CDR3 DNA: TGTGCCAGCTGGCCGGGACTAGCGGGGCATAGCTCCTACGAGCAGTACTTC
CDR3 protein: CASWPGLAGHSSYEQYF

J gene: TRBJ2-2
V gene: TRBV9
D gene: NA
clone size: few
CDR3 DNA: TGTGCCAGCAGCCCCCCCTCTAGTTCCGGGGAGCTGTTTTTT
CDR3 protein: CASSPPSSSGELFF

J gene: TRBJ1-4
V gene: TRBV15
D gene: NA
clone size: few
CDR3 DNA: TGTGCCACCAGCACGGATTGGGATGATAATGAAAAACTGTTTTTT
CDR3 protein: CATSTDWDDNEKLFF

J gene: TRBJ1-6
V gene: TRBV3-1
D gene: NA
clone size: NA
CDR3 DNA: TGTGCCAGCAGCCAAGATCGTTTGGCACCCCTCCACTTT
CDR3 protein: CASSQDRLAPLHF

J gene: TRBJ1-1
V gene: TRBV7-2
D gene: NA
clone size: NA
CDR3 DNA: TGTGCCAGCGCAAACACTGAAGCTTTCTTT
CDR3 protein: CASANTEAFF

J gene: TRBJ1-6
V gene: TRBV7-9
D gene: NA
clone size: few
CDR3 DNA: TGTGCCAGCAGCCTCGGGGCAGGGGCCTATAATTCACCCCTCCACTTT
CDR3 protein: CASSLGAGAYNSPLHF

J gene: TRBJ2-5
V gene: TRBV27
D gene: NA
clone size: few
CDR3 DNA: TGTGCCAGCAGTGGCGAAGCCTCGTACAAGACCCAGTACTTC
CDR3 protein: CASSGEASYKTQYF

J gene: TRBJ2-3
V gene: TRBV6-2/TRBV6-3
D gene: NA
clone size: few
CDR3 DNA: TGTGCCAGCAGTTACTCGCGTTTAGGTTCGGGGCCGGGCCAGCCCTCGACAGATACGCAGTATTTT
CDR3 protein: CASSYSRLGSGPGQPSTDTQYF

J gene: TRBJ2-2
V gene: TRBV9
D gene: TRBD1
clone size: few
CDR3 DNA: TGTGCCAGCAGCGGCGGCCAGACGGGGACAGTTAACACCGGGGAGCTGTTTTTT
CDR3 protein: CASSGGQTGTVNTGELFF

J gene: TRBJ2-3
V gene: TRBV29-1
D gene: NA
clone size: NA
CDR3 DNA: TGCAGCGTTGTTTCGGGTGGAACAGATACGCAGTATTTT
CDR3 protein: CSVVSGGTDTQYF

J gene: TRBJ1-1
V gene: TRBV5-1
D gene: TRBD1
clone size: many
CDR3 DNA: TGCGCCAGCAGCCAGGGACAGGCGACCACTGAAGCTTTCTTT
CDR3 protein: CASSQGQATTEAFF

J gene: TRBJ2-7
V gene: TRBV11-2
D gene: NA
clone size: NA
CDR3 DNA: TGTGCCAGCAGCCCGGCAATGGGTTCAATGGCCGAGCAGTACTTC
CDR3 protein: CASSPAMGSMAEQYF

J gene: TRBJ1-4
V gene: TRBV7-8
D gene: NA
clone size: few
CDR3 DNA: TGTGCCAGCAGCTTACGGGCCGGGGTAGTGGGTAATGAAAAACTGTTTTTT
CDR3 protein: CASSLRAGVVGNEKLFF

J gene: TRBJ2-7
V gene: TRBV18
D gene: NA
clone size: few
CDR3 DNA: TGTGCCAGCTCCCCGTCGTCGCTATACGAGCAGTACTTC
CDR3 protein: CASSPSSLYEQYF

J gene: TRBJ1-5
V gene: TRBV27
D gene: TRBD1
clone size: few
CDR3 DNA: TGTGCCAGCAGTTTATCTAGGACAGGGGGCAATCAGCCCCAGCATTTT
CDR3 protein: CASSLSRTGGNQPQHF

J gene: TRBJ2-2
V gene: TRBV7-8
D gene: NA
clone size: few
CDR3 DNA: TGTGCCAGCAGCTTAGTATACACCGGGGAGCTGTTTTTT
CDR3 protein: CASSLVYTGELFF

J gene: TRBJ2-1
V gene: TRBV12-3/TRBV12-4
D gene: NA
clone size: few
CDR3 DNA: TGTGCCAGCAGTTCCGAACCCGAGTCTACGACCCTCTACAATGAGCAGTTCTTC
CDR3 protein: CASSSEPESTTLYNEQFF

J gene: TRBJ2-5
V gene: TRBV9
D gene: NA
clone size: many
CDR3 DNA: TGTGCCAGCAGCGATTCGGGGGTCCAAGAGACCCAGTACTTC
CDR3 protein: CASSDSGVQETQYF

J gene: TRBJ2-5
V gene: TRBV11-3
D gene: NA
clone size: NA
CDR3 DNA: TGTGCCAGCAGCTTTGGACGGGAGACAGAGACCCAGTACTTC
CDR3 protein: CASSFGRETETQYF

J gene: TRBJ2-5
V gene: TRBV4-2
D gene: TRBD2
clone size: NA
CDR3 DNA: TGTGCCAGCAGCCAAGCGGGGGGGTGGCAAGAGACCCAGTACTTC
CDR3 protein: CASSQAGGWQETQYF

J gene: TRBJ2-1
V gene: TRBV5-1
D gene: NA
clone size: few
CDR3 DNA: TGCGCCAGCAGCCGGGGAGGACAGGCCGACTACAATGAGCAGTTCTTC
CDR3 protein: CASSRGGQADYNEQFF

J gene: TRBJ1-2
V gene: TRBV6-5
D gene: NA
clone size: NA
CDR3 DNA: TGTGCCAGCAGTTACTCGTTACCCACCTCCAACTATGGCTACACCTTC
CDR3 protein: CASSYSLPTSNYGYTF

J gene: TRBJ1-1
V gene: TRBV7-9
D gene: NA
clone size: few
CDR3 DNA: TGTGCCAGCAGCTTAGTTAGATTCCTCACAGGCACTGAAGCTTTCTTT
CDR3 protein: CASSLVRFLTGTEAFF

J gene: TRBJ1-1
V gene: TRBV5-1
D gene: NA
clone size: few
CDR3 DNA: TGCGCCAGCAGCTTGGCTTCCCAGGGCGCGGAAGCTTTCTTT
CDR3 protein: CASSLASQGAEAFF

J gene: TRBJ1-1
V gene: TRBV20-1
D gene: NA
clone size: NA
CDR3 DNA: TGCAGTGTTTTTGGGGAGTTGAACACTGAAGCTTTCTTT
CDR3 protein: CSVFGELNTEAFF

J gene: TRBJ1-5
V gene: TRBV7-9
D gene: NA
clone size: medium-sized
CDR3 DNA: TGTGCCAGCAGCCGTTACGAGGGCGGTTATAGCAATCAGCCCCAGCATTTT
CDR3 protein: CASSRYEGGYSNQPQHF

J gene: TRBJ1-2
V gene: TRBV6-5
D gene: NA
clone size: few
CDR3 DNA: TGTGCCAGCAGTGATCCCGAAACCTATGGCTACACCTTC
CDR3 protein: CASSDPETYGYTF

J gene: TRBJ1-2
V gene: TRBV20-1
D gene: NA
clone size: NA
CDR3 DNA: TGCAGTGCTAGAGATAGAACAAGCTATGGCTACACCTTC
CDR3 protein: CSARDRTSYGYTF

J gene: TRBJ1-2
V gene: TRBV24-1
D gene: NA
clone size: NA
CDR3 DNA: TGTGCCACCAGTGATCAGGCAGGATGGGGCTACACCTTC
CDR3 protein: CATSDQAGWGYTF

J gene: TRBJ2-7
V gene: TRBV5-1
D gene: TRBD1
clone size: many
CDR3 DNA: TGCGCCAGCAGCTTGGCCGGGACAGGGTACGAGCAGTACTTC
CDR3 protein: CASSLAGTGYEQYF